This entry concerns a single T cell receptor beta chain. Its target is unknown. In germline, CDR1 is SGHNT, CDR2 YYREEE (reference sequence). V lost 7 bases and J lost 4, with 22 bases in between. This CDR3 has 16 residues. This entry belongs to a study of T cells in Graves' hyperthyroidism and ophthalmopathy. Points from the study as a whole: The blood repertoire included most of the expanded thyroid clonotypes above 0.001.

The CDR3 regions of TCR beta were amplified from RNA transcripts. First-round RT-PCR targeting the TCR CDR3 was performed with the HTBI primer set. TCRdb re-derived calls from the multiplex PCR reads in MiXCR, one entry per CDR3 protein. The sample holds some 420,000 distinct CDR3 sequences; roughly 13% are singletons and the top ten take 5% to 6.5%. The clonotype comes from a woman younger than 35 with Graves' hyperthyroidism. What was sequenced was blood. This chain uses TRBV5-4 with TRBJ2-3, with D possibly called TRBD1 or TRBD2 (5 bases each). The CDR3 DNA is TGTGCCAGCTCCAGGAGAAGGGGAGACCCCCCAGATACGCAGTATTTT. Translating it yields CASSRRRGDPPDTQYF.